This T cell receptor beta chain was captured by sequencing in a study of T cell responses to AZD1222 COVID-19 vaccine. TCRdb keeps only in-frame clones here, not all; method: immunoSEQ multiplex PCR. This sample has some 92,000 clones, with around 91% found just once. The study's findings and limits: Reportedly, close to half of spike-specific TCRs are directed against unmutated variant regions. The sample set comprised mostly white British donors with more females, and clonal diversity was possibly underestimated. CD4 TCRs covered the whole spike, strongest at regions 160-218 and 743-854.

Regarding this clone: As yet, its antigen is unknown.

The CDR3 is 15 amino acids. Germline V CDR1 and CDR2: MNHEY, SMNVEV (reference sequence). Trimming removed 6 bases at V and 4 bases at J, with 15 bases between. The chain is built from TRBV27 and TRBJ1-4; no firm D call. Here the sequenced sample was peripheral blood, taken on day 0 of MenACWY control vaccination. The clonotype was recovered from an adult in good health. CDR3 sequence: CASSPDGIDNEKLFF. The CDR3 bases are TGTGCCAGCAGCCCAGACGGGATAGATAATGAAAAACTGTTTTTT.